This T cell receptor beta chain came from a study of blood T cell repertoires in COVID-19. The CDR3 loop spans 15 amino acids. CDR1 is SGHTA, CDR2 FQGNSA, per germline. V lost 5 bases and J lost 4; bases outside the gene matches: 10. In the authors' workflow: Amplification of reference gene primers was used by the study to estimate nucleated cell counts. The assay was immunoSEQ multiplex PCR, and TCRdb's table has in-frame clones only and misses some. From that table come the V and J calls and clone size; the DNA was used to work out D and trimming. Of 50,000 to 65,000 clones in the sample, 72% were seen once.

This clonotype was obtained from a woman aged 55-69 years who had been exposed to COVID-19. The rearrangement uses TRBV7-2 and TRBJ1-2; TRBD1 matches 7 bases. The specimen sequenced was PBMCs or T cells enriched from blood (not recorded which). CDR3 DNA sequence: TGTGCCAGCAGCCCCAACAGGGGATACGGCTATGGCTACACCTTC. Amino acid sequence: CASSPNRGYGYGYTF. The whole variable domain, remainder taken from reference TRBV7-2 and TRBJ1-2, is GAGVSQSPSNKVTEKGKDVELRCDPISGHTALYWYRQSLGQGLEFLIYFQGNSAPDKSGLPSDRFSAERTGGSVSTLTIQRTQQEDSAVYLCASSPNRGYGYGYTFGSGTRLTVV.